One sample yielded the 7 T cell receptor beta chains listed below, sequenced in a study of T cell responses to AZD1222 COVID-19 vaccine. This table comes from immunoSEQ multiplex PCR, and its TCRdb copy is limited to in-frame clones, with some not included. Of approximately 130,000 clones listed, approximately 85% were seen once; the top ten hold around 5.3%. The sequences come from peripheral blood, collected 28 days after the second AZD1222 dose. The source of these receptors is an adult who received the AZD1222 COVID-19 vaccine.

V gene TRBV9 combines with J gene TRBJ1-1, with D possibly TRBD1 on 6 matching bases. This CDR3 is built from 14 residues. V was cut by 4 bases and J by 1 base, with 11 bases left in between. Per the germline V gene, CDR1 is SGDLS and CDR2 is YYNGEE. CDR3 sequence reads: CASSPIQGNTEAFF. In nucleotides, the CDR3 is TGTGCCAGCAGCCCTATACAGGGGAACACTGAAGCTTTCTTT. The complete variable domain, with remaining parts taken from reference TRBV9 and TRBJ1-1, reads DSGVTQTPKHLITATGQRVTLRCSPRSGDLSVYWYQQSLDQGLQFLIQYYNGEERAKGNILERFSAQQFPDLHSELNLSSLELGDSALYFCASSPIQGNTEAFFGQGTRLTVV.

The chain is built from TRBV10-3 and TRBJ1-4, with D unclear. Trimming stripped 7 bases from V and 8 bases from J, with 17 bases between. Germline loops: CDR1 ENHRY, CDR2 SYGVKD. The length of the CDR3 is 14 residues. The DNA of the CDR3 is TGTGCCATCAAGAGTCCCGAGAGTGGGGAAAAACTGTTTTTT. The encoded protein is CAIKSPESGEKLFF.

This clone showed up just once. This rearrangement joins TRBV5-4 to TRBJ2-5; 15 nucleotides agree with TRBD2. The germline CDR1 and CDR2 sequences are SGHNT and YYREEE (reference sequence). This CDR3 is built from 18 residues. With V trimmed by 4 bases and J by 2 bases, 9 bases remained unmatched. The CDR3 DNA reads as TGTGCCAGCAGCCCCGGACTAGCGGGGGGGACCCAACAAGAGACCCAGTACTTC. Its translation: CASSPGLAGGTQQETQYF. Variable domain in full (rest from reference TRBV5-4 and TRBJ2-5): ETGVTQSPTHLIKTRGQQVTLRCSSQSGHNTVSWYQQALGQGPQFIFQYYREEENGRGNFPPRFSGLQFPNYSSELNVNALELDDSALYLCASSPGLAGGTQQETQYFGPGTRLLVL.

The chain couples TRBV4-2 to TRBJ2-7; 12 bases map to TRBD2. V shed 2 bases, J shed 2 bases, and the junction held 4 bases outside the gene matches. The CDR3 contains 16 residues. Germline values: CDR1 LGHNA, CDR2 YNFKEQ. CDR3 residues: CASSQFLAGGTYEQYF. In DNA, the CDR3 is TGTGCCAGCAGCCAATTTCTAGCGGGGGGGACCTACGAGCAGTACTTC.

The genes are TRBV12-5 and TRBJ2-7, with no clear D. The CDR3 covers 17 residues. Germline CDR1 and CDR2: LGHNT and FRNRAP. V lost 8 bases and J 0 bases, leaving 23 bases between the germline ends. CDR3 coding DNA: TGTGCTAGTCTTTCCTTCTCGGGCGGAGTGAGCTCCTACGAGCAGTACTTC. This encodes CASLSFSGGVSSYEQYF.

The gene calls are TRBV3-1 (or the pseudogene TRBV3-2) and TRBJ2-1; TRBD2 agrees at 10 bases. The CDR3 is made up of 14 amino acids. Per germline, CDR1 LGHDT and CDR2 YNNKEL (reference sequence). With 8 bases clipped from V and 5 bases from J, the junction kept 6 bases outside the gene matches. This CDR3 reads CASGLAGGNNEQFF. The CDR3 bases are TGTGCCAGCGGATTAGCGGGGGGTAACAATGAGCAGTTCTTC.

CDR3 residues: CASQGLAGSGDTGELFF. As DNA, the CDR3 is TGTGCCTCCCAAGGACTAGCGGGATCTGGGGACACCGGGGAGCTGTTTTTT. J is TRBJ2-2 and V is TRBV30; TRBD2 agrees at 12 bases. Germline V gene sequence: CDR1 GTSNPN, CDR2 SVGIG (reference sequence). J was trimmed by 3 bases and V by 7 bases; bases with no gene match: 12. The CDR3 runs 17 residues.